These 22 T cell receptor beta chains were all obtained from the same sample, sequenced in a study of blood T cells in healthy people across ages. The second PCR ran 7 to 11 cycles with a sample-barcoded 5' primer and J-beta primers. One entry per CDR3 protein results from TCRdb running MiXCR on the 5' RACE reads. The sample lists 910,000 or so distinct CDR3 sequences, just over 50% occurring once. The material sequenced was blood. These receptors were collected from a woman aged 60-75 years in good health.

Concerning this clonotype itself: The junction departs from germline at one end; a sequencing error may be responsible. The CDR3 spells CASSESLRGEQYF. The CDR3 DNA follows: TGTGCCAGCAGTGAGTCCCTCAGGGGCGAGCAGTACTTC. This chain joins TRBV10-3 and TRBJ2-7; D is possibly TRBD1 (6 bases). The CDR3 length is 13 residues. Germline V gives CDR1 ENHRY, CDR2 SYGVKD.

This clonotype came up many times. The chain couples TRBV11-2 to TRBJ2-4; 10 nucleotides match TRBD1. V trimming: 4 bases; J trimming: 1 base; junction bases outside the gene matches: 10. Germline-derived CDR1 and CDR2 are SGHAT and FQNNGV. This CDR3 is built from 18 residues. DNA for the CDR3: TGTGCCAGCAGCTCAATTTCGACAGGGGGCTTTGCCAAAAACATTCAGTACTTC. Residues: CASSSISTGGFAKNIQYF.

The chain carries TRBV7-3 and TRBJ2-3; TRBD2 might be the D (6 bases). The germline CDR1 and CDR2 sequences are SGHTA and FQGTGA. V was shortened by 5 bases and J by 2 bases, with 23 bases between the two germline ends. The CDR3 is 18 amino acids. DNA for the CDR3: TGTGCCAGCAGCCCCCGGGCCGGGACTCCTACATACACAGATACGCAGTATTTT. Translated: CASSPRAGTPTYTDTQYF.

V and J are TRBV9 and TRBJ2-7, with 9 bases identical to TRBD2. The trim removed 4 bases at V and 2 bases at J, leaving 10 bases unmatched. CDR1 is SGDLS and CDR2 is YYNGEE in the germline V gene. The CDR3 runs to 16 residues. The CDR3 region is CASSPGLASMAYEQYF. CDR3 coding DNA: TGTGCCAGCAGCCCCGGACTAGCGAGCATGGCCTACGAGCAGTACTTC.

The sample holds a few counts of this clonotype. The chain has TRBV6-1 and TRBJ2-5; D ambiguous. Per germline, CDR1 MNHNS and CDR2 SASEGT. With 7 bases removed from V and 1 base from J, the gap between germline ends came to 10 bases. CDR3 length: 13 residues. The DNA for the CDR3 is TGTGCCAGCAAATTTTATTCCCAAGAGACCCAGTACTTC. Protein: CASKFYSQETQYF.

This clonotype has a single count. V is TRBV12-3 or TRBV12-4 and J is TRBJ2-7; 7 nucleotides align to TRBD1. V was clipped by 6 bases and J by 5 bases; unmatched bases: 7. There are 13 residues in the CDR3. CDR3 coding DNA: TGTGCCAGCAGCATAGACAGGGCAGACGAGCAGTACTTC. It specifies CASSIDRADEQYF.

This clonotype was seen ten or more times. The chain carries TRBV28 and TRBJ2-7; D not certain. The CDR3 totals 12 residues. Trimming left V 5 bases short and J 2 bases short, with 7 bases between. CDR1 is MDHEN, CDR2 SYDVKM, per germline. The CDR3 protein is CASSVPPYEQYF. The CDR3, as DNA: TGTGCCAGCAGTGTCCCCCCCTACGAGCAGTACTTC.

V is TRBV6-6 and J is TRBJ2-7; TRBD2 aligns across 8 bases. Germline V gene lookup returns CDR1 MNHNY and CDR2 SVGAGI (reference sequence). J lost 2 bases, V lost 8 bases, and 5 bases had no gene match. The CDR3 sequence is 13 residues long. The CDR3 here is CASGAGATYEQYF. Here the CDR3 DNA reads TGTGCCAGCGGAGCGGGAGCTACCTACGAGCAGTACTTC.

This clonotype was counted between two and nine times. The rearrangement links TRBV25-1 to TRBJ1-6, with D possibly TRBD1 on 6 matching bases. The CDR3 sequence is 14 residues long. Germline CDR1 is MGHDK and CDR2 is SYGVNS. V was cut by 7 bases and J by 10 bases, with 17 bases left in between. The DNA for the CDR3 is TGTGCCAGCACTGGGGACACCAAAGGGTCACCCCTCCACTTT. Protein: CASTGDTKGSPLHF.

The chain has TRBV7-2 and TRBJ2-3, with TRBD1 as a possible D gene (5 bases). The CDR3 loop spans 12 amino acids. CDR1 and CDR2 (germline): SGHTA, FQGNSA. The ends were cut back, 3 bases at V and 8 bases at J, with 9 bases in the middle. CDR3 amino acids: CASSLTVGTQYF. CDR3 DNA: TGTGCCAGCAGCTTGACAGTGGGTACGCAGTATTTT.

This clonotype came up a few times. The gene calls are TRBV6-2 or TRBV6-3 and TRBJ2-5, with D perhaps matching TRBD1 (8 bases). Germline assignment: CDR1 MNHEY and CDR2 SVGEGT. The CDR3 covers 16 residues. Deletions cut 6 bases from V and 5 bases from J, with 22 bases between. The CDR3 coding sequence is TGTGCCAGCAGCAGGGGGCTAGCGGACTTGGTGGAGACCCAGTACTTC. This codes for CASSRGLADLVETQYF.

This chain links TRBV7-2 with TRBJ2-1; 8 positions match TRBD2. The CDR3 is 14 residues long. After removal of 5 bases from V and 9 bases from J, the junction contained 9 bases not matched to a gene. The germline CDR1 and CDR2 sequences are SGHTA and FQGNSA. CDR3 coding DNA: TGTGCCAGCAGCCCGTCGGGGGGGGCGGCTGAGCAGTTCTTC. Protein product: CASSPSGGAAEQFF.

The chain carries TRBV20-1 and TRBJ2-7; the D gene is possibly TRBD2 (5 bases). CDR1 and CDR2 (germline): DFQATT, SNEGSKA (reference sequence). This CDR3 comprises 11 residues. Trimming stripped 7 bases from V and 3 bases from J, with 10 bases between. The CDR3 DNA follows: TGCAGTGTTCCCGGACTCTACGAGCAGTACTTC. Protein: CSVPGLYEQYF.

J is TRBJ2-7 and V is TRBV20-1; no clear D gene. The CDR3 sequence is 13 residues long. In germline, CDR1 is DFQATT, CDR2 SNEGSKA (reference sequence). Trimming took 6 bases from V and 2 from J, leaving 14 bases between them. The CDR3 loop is CSARQFGAYEQYF. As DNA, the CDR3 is TGCAGTGCCCGACAATTTGGGGCCTACGAGCAGTACTTC.

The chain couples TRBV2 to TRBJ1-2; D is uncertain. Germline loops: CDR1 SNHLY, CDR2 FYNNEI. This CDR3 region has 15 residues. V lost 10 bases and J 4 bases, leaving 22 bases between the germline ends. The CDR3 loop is CANELWTRVVYGYTF. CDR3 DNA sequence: TGTGCCAACGAGTTATGGACCCGAGTTGTCTATGGCTACACCTTC.

CDR3 loop: CASTHGGSRGTEAFF. The CDR3 coding sequence is TGTGCCAGCACCCACGGAGGGTCACGGGGCACTGAAGCTTTCTTT. The chain is built from TRBV28 and TRBJ1-1; D is unclear. V was trimmed by 7 bases and J by 4 bases, leaving 19 bases between them. Germline CDR1 reads MDHEN; CDR2 reads SYDVKM. CDR3 length: 15 amino acids. The complete variable domain, with remaining parts taken from reference TRBV28 and TRBJ1-1, reads DVKVTQSSRYLVKRTGEKVFLECVQDMDHENMFWYRQDPGLGLRLIYFSYDVKMKEKGDIPEGYSVSREKKERFSLILESASTNQTSMYLCASTHGGSRGTEAFFGQGTRLTVV.

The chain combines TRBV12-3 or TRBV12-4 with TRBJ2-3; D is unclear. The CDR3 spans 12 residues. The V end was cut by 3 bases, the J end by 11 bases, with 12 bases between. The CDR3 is CASSLRVIKQYF. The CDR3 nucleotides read TGTGCCAGCAGTTTGCGTGTCATTAAGCAGTATTTT.

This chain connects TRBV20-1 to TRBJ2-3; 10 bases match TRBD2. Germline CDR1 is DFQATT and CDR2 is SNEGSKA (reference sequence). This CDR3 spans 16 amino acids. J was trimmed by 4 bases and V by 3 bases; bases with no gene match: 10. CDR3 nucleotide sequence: TGCAGTGCTAGTGATCCTAGCGGGAGCGGTGCAGATACGCAGTATTTT. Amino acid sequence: CSASDPSGSGADTQYF.

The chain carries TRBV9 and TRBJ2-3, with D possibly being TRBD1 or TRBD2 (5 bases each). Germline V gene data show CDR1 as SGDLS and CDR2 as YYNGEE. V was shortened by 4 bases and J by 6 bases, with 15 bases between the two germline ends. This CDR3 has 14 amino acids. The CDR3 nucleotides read TGTGCCAGCAGCTTCCGGGACGGTCGGGATACGCAGTATTTT. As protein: CASSFRDGRDTQYF.

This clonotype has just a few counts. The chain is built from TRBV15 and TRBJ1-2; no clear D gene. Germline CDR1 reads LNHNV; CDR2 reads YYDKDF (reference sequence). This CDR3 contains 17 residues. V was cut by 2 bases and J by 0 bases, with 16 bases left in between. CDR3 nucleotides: TGTGCCACCAGCAGACCCGGACCCCTAATAGCTAACTATGGCTACACCTTC. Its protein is CATSRPGPLIANYGYTF.

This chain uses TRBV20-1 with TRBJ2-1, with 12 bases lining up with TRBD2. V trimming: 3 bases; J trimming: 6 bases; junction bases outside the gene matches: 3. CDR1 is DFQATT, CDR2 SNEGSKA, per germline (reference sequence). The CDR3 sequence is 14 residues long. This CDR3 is CSASGLAGTNEQFF. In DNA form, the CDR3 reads TGCAGTGCTAGTGGACTAGCGGGGACCAATGAGCAGTTCTTC.

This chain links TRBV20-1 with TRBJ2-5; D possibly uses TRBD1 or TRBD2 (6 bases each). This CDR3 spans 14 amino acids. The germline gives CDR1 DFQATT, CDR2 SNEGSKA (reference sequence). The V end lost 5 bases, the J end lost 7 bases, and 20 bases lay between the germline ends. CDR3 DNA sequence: TGCAGTGCTGTTGACCCGGGGGCATCTGTGACCCAGTACTTC. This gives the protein CSAVDPGASVTQYF.